Described below is a single T cell receptor (beta chain) sequence and its context. The germline CDR1 and CDR2 sequences are LNHDA and SQIVND (reference sequence). The V end was cut by 0 bases, the J end by 3 bases, with 11 bases between. The CDR3 totals 15 residues. The sample is drawn from a study of blood T cell repertoires in COVID-19. Across the study: Samples taken during acute and convalescent COVID-19 were collected in the United States, Italy and Spain.

The authors' processing: For nucleated cells, counts were estimated from reference gene primer amplification. TCRdb's table, derived via immunoSEQ multiplex PCR, lists solely in-frame clones and lacks some. Clonal size and the V and J genes are those of that table, whereas D and trimming came from the DNA. The table lists fewer than 150,000 clones, 70% to 90% of them singletons. The chain carries TRBV19 and TRBJ1-1; weak D call: TRBD1 (5 bases). The sample consisted of peripheral blood. This receptor was taken from a woman of 80 years or more with acute or convalescent COVID-19. CDR3 sequence: CASSIEAGGYTEAFF. For the CDR3, the DNA is TGTGCCAGTAGTATAGAGGCGGGGGGGTACACTGAAGCTTTCTTT.